This T cell receptor beta chain was recovered during a study of T cell changes during pregnancy in multiple sclerosis. V lost 0 bases, J lost 0 bases, and 5 bases stayed unmatched. Germline V gives CDR1 LGHNA, CDR2 YNFKEQ. CDR3 length equals 16 residues. TCRdb's copy holds only in-frame clones and misses some; the assay was immunoSEQ multiplex PCR. Here the sample spans about 75,000 clones, roughly 90% being singletons. The specimen comprised peripheral blood, sampled in the first trimester of pregnancy. This receptor was obtained from a female donor in good health, enrolled as a control in a pregnancy study. V gene TRBV4-2 combines with J gene TRBJ2-7, with 7 bases lining up with TRBD1. The CDR3: CASSQETGTSSYEQYF. Here the CDR3 DNA reads TGTGCCAGCAGCCAAGAGACAGGGACAAGCTCCTACGAGCAGTACTTC.